Below, 32 T cell receptor beta chains from the same sample are listed, as sequenced in a study of T cells in Graves' hyperthyroidism and ophthalmopathy. Researchers amplified the TCR beta CDR3 regions from RNA transcripts. An initial round of RT-PCR targeting the TCR CDR3 relied on the HTBI primer set. TCRdb reprocessed the multiplex PCR reads via MiXCR and lists one record per CDR3 protein. Seen here are more than 450,000 distinct CDR3 sequences, 20% observed once, and the top ten hold 47%. Material for sequencing was blood. The source of these receptors is a middle-aged man with Graves' ophthalmopathy.

This clonotype was recorded a few times. A read error is possible here, since a much larger clone lies one base away. The chain employs TRBV7-3 and TRBJ2-3, with 8 bases fitting TRBD2. This CDR3 spans 15 amino acids. Looked up from germline, CDR1 is SGHTA and CDR2 is FQGTGA. V shed 5 bases and J 1 base; nucleotides not matched to a gene: 5. The CDR3 DNA is TGTGCCAGCAGCCCCGGGGGGGGCGGCACAGATACGCAGTATTTT. The encoded protein is CASSPGGGGTDTQYF.

Remarks on this clonotype: At one of its ends the junction is not consistent with the germline gene, which may arise from a read error. This chain links TRBV5-1 with TRBJ1-4; D might be TRBD1 (5 bases). CDR1 is SGHRS, CDR2 YFSETQ, per germline. CDR3 size: 14 residues. CDR3 in amino acids: CASSTTGLAEKLLF. The CDR3 bases are TGCGCCAGCAGCACTACAGGCCTCGCCGAAAAACTGCTTTTT.

This clonotype was seen many times. The gene calls are TRBV30 and TRBJ1-1; D is uncertain. Trimming took off 4 bases at V and 4 bases at J, with 13 bases between the two ends. Per germline, CDR1 GTSNPN and CDR2 SVGIG (reference sequence). The CDR3 is made up of 13 amino acids. In nucleotides, the CDR3 is TGTGCCTGGAAGGGCCGGGTCGGCACTGAAGCTTTCTTT. Protein: CAWKGRVGTEAFF. Together with reference TRBV30 and TRBJ1-1, the CDR3 gives the full variable domain: SQTIHQWPATLVQPVGSPLSLECTVEGTSNPNLYWYRQAAGRGLQLLFYSVGIGQISSEVPQNLSASRPQDRQFILSSKKLLLSDSGFYLCAWKGRVGTEAFFGQGTRLTVV.

This clonotype was observed many times. The genes are TRBV28 and TRBJ2-7; 7 positions match TRBD1. Germline V gene sequence: CDR1 MDHEN, CDR2 SYDVKM. The CDR3 is 14 residues long. Trimming took 7 bases from V and 2 from J; bases not matched to a gene: 8. CDR3 sequence reads: CASNAGTVPYEQYF. For the CDR3, the DNA is TGTGCCAGCAATGCCGGGACAGTACCCTACGAGCAGTACTTC. The whole variable domain, remainder taken from reference TRBV28 and TRBJ2-7, is DVKVTQSSRYLVKRTGEKVFLECVQDMDHENMFWYRQDPGLGLRLIYFSYDVKMKEKGDIPEGYSVSREKKERFSLILESASTNQTSMYLCASNAGTVPYEQYFGPGTRLTVT.

The chain couples TRBV6-2 or TRBV6-3 to TRBJ1-6, with TRBD1 matching over 7 bases. V shed 2 bases and J 5 bases; nucleotides not matched to a gene: 3. CDR1 MNHEY and CDR2 SVGEGT come from the germline V gene. The CDR3 contains 15 residues. In DNA form, the CDR3 reads TGTGCCAGCAGTTACGGGACAGAAGATAATTCACCCCTCCACTTT. It codes for CASSYGTEDNSPLHF.

The chain combines TRBV19 with TRBJ2-3; perhaps TRBD2 as D (5 bases). The length of the CDR3 is 12 residues. The ends were cut back, 3 bases at V and 5 bases at J, with 6 bases in the middle. The germline gives CDR1 LNHDA, CDR2 SQIVND (reference sequence). CDR3 in DNA: TGTGCCAGTAGTATGACTAAAGATACGCAGTATTTT. Its translation is CASSMTKDTQYF.

This clonotype was detected ten times or more. V usage is TRBV18 and J usage is TRBJ2-3; no clear D. CDR1 and CDR2 (germline): KGHSH, LQKENI. This CDR3 has 16 residues. Trimming cost V 0 bases and J 7 bases, with 17 bases left between them. CDR3 DNA: TGTGCCAGCTCACCACCTGGCCAGGCCCAAGTGAATACGCAGTATTTT. Translated: CASSPPGQAQVNTQYF.

The chain recombines TRBV14 with TRBJ2-2; a possible D gene is TRBD1 (5 bases). In germline, CDR1 is SGHDN, CDR2 FVKESK. V gave up 0 bases and J gave up 1 base, with 12 bases separating them. This CDR3 has 17 amino acids. This CDR3 is CASSQEGVRMNTGELFF. The CDR3 nucleotides read TGTGCCAGCAGCCAAGAAGGGGTCAGGATGAACACCGGGGAGCTGTTTTTT.

The CDR3 DNA follows: TGTGCCAGTAGTCTCGGGACAGGGCTGGCAGATACGCAGTATTTT. This codes for CASSLGTGLADTQYF. V usage is TRBV19 and J usage is TRBJ2-3; TRBD1 aligns across 9 bases. Germline-derived CDR1 and CDR2 are LNHDA and SQIVND (reference sequence). Losses at the gene ends were 5 bases for V and 4 bases for J; bases not matched to a gene: 7. CDR3 length: 15 residues. The full variable domain, completed using reference TRBV19 and TRBJ2-3, is DGGITQSPKYLFRKEGQNVTLSCEQNLNHDAMYWYRQDPGQGLRLIYYSQIVNDFQKGDIAEGYSVSREKKESFPLTVTSAQKNPTAFYLCASSLGTGLADTQYFGPGTRLTVL.

The V call is TRBV7-9, the J call TRBJ2-1; D possibly uses TRBD1 or TRBD2 (5 bases each). V dropped 5 bases and J dropped 4 bases, with 18 bases sitting between them. The CDR3 has 16 amino acids. Germline values: CDR1 SEHNR, CDR2 FQNEAQ (reference sequence). CDR3 region: CASSPKDGTEYNEQFF. The CDR3 bases are TGTGCCAGCAGCCCAAAGGACGGGACCGAGTACAATGAGCAGTTCTTC.

V gene TRBV5-1 combines with J gene TRBJ2-7; D call uncertain. This CDR3 spans 16 amino acids. The germline V gene has CDR1 SGHRS and CDR2 YFSETQ. Trimming stripped 5 bases from V and 2 bases from J, with 20 bases between. CDR3 loop: CASSPTLTRDPYEQYF. Written as DNA, the CDR3 is TGCGCCAGCAGTCCAACCTTGACAAGGGATCCCTACGAGCAGTACTTC. Supplemented by reference TRBV5-1 and TRBJ2-7, the full variable domain reads KAGVTQTPRYLIKTRGQQVTLSCSPISGHRSVSWYQQTPGQGLQFLFEYFSETQRNKGNFPGRFSGRQFSNSRSEMNVSTLELGDSALYLCASSPTLTRDPYEQYFGPGTRLTVT.

V is TRBV30 and J is TRBJ2-6, with 10 bases fitting TRBD1. This CDR3 is built from 12 residues. CDR1 is GTSNPN and CDR2 is SVGIG in the germline V gene (reference sequence). V gave up 4 bases and J gave up 12 bases; unmatched junction bases: 3. The CDR3 here is CAWTGQGLVLTF. The CDR3 bases are TGTGCCTGGACGGGACAGGGGCTCGTCCTGACTTTC.

This clonotype was detected many times. The chain carries TRBV7-2 and TRBJ2-1; 11 nucleotides agree with TRBD2. From germline, CDR1 is SGHTA and CDR2 FQGNSA. The V segment lost 5 bases and the J segment 8 bases; nucleotides outside the gene matches: 8. The CDR3 covers 15 residues. CDR3 protein: CASSLIAGGPYEQFF. In DNA, the CDR3 is TGTGCCAGCAGCCTTATAGCGGGAGGGCCATATGAGCAGTTCTTC.

This clonotype was seen a handful of times. The chain combines TRBV15 with TRBJ2-5; D gene unclear. The germline gives CDR1 LNHNV, CDR2 YYDKDF (reference sequence). There are 15 residues in the CDR3. Trimming removed 0 bases at V and 4 bases at J, with 12 bases between. The CDR3: CATSRDKALGETQYF. CDR3 in DNA: TGTGCCACCAGCAGAGATAAGGCCCTTGGAGAGACCCAGTACTTC.

The chain combines TRBV4-3 with TRBJ1-2; no definite D call. Germline CDR1 reads LGHNA; CDR2 reads YSLEER. The length of the CDR3 is 14 residues. The V gene lost 6 bases and the J gene lost 0 bases, with 11 bases spanning the gap. The CDR3 reads CASRPNPPNYGYTF. CDR3 nucleotides: TGCGCCAGCAGACCGAACCCTCCTAACTATGGCTACACCTTC.

Many counts were recorded for this clonotype. The V and J genes are TRBV11-1 and TRBJ1-1, with TRBD1 as a possible D gene (5 bases). Trimming removed 6 bases from V and 3 bases from J, with 26 bases in between. Germline V CDR1 and CDR2: SGHAT, FQDESV (reference sequence). This CDR3 spans 18 amino acids. CDR3 DNA sequence: TGTGCCAGCAGTAACGACCGGGGTAGAGGGACGGGTGACACTGAAGCTTTCTTT. Translating it yields CASSNDRGRGTGDTEAFF.

V usage is TRBV15 and J usage is TRBJ1-5; D gene unclear. V was pared by 1 base and J by 2 bases, with 6 bases between. The CDR3 has 14 amino acids. The germline CDR1 and CDR2 sequences are LNHNV and YYDKDF (reference sequence). The CDR3, as DNA: TGTGCCACCAGCAGAGGTGGAGGCAATCAGCCCCAGCATTTT. Translating gives CATSRGGGNQPQHF.

This chain joins TRBV6-1 and TRBJ2-5; no clear D gene. V shed 7 bases and J shed 0 bases, with 15 bases lying between them. CDR3 length equals 15 residues. Germline V lookup: CDR1 MNHNS, CDR2 SASEGT. CDR3 residues: CASTTNSGYQETQYF. DNA of the CDR3: TGTGCCAGCACTACGAATTCCGGATACCAAGAGACCCAGTACTTC.

Ten or more counts support this clonotype. The chain links TRBV5-4 to TRBJ2-3; 7 nucleotides agree with TRBD2. The V gene's germline CDR1 is SGHNT and CDR2 YYREEE (reference sequence). There are 20 residues in the CDR3. The CDR3 spells CANSPPGLPVARLSTDTQYF. The CDR3 DNA sequence: TGTGCAAATTCCCCTCCGGGACTACCGGTCGCCAGGCTCAGCACAGATACGCAGTATTTT.

This clonotype was seen once. J is TRBJ2-4 and V is TRBV27, with 7 bases that match TRBD1. This CDR3 comprises 16 residues. Germline V gene lookup returns CDR1 MNHEY and CDR2 SMNVEV (reference sequence). V gave up 4 bases and J gave up 4 bases; unmatched junction bases: 10. This CDR3 is CASSSIRDSLKNIQYF. Written as DNA, the CDR3 is TGTGCCAGCAGTTCCATCCGGGACAGCCTAAAAAACATTCAGTACTTC.

This clonotype was seen at least ten times. The rearrangement links TRBV18 to TRBJ1-1; D is ambiguous. The CDR3 extends over 17 amino acids. Trimming took off 2 bases at V and 4 bases at J, with 20 bases between the two ends. Germline V gene sequence: CDR1 KGHSH, CDR2 LQKENI. The CDR3 DNA reads as TGTGCCAGCTCACCAAGTATCTTTAGGACCTCGGGCACTGAAGCTTTCTTT. Its translation is CASSPSIFRTSGTEAFF.

The chain uses TRBV7-9 and TRBJ1-1; possibly TRBD1 for D (5 bases). CDR1 is SEHNR and CDR2 is FQNEAQ in the germline V gene (reference sequence). The CDR3 has 14 amino acids. Trimming cost V 4 bases and J 1 base, with 10 bases left between them. The CDR3 sequence: CASSSGLTNTEAFF. The DNA for the CDR3 is TGTGCCAGCAGCTCGGGACTCACGAACACTGAAGCTTTCTTT.

This rearrangement joins TRBV7-9 to TRBJ1-3; the D is unclear. Germline V CDR1 and CDR2: SEHNR, FQNEAQ (reference sequence). The CDR3 runs to 15 residues. V dropped 3 bases and J dropped 2 bases, with 11 bases sitting between them. The CDR3 sequence: CASSLTESPGNTIYF. CDR3 DNA: TGTGCCAGCAGCTTGACCGAATCGCCTGGAAACACCATATATTTT.

This clonotype was seen repeatedly, ten times or more. The rearrangement links TRBV2 to TRBJ1-2; a possible D gene is TRBD1 (5 bases). V was trimmed by 8 bases and J by 7 bases, leaving 11 bases between them. The CDR3 is 11 amino acids. Germline CDR1 and CDR2: SNHLY and FYNNEI. This CDR3 reads CASGRVFGYTF. For the CDR3, the DNA is TGTGCCAGCGGCAGGGTGTTTGGCTACACCTTC.

This CDR3 reads CATSRDRRGPNQPQHF. In nucleotides, the CDR3 is TGTGCCACCAGCAGAGATCGTCGGGGACCTAATCAGCCCCAGCATTTT. The rearrangement links TRBV15 to TRBJ1-5, with D possibly TRBD1 on 5 matching bases. The germline CDR1 and CDR2 sequences are LNHNV and YYDKDF (reference sequence). The CDR3 is made up of 16 amino acids. V lost 0 bases, J lost 4 bases, and 13 bases lay in between.

V is TRBV11-2 and J is TRBJ2-3, with 10 bases matching TRBD2. Germline V gene sequence: CDR1 SGHAT, CDR2 FQNNGV. Losses at the gene ends were 0 bases for V and 2 bases for J; bases not matched to a gene: 2. This CDR3 has 16 residues. CDR3 sequence reads: CASSLDTSGVTDTQYF. CDR3 coding DNA: TGTGCCAGCAGCTTAGATACTAGCGGGGTCACAGATACGCAGTATTTT.

Ten or more counts support this clonotype. The chain employs TRBV11-2 and TRBJ2-7; tentative D call: TRBD2 (6 bases). Germline CDR1 reads SGHAT; CDR2 reads FQNNGV. The V gene lost 4 bases and the J gene lost 8 bases, with 15 bases spanning the gap. CDR3 length equals 13 residues. The CDR3 sequence: CASSSDRGGQQYF. The CDR3 DNA follows: TGTGCCAGCAGCTCGGACCGGGGAGGACAGCAGTACTTC.

This clonotype was counted at least ten times. This chain uses TRBV27 with TRBJ2-1; 12 nucleotides match TRBD2. This CDR3 is 16 amino acids long. Germline CDR1 and CDR2: MNHEY and SMNVEV (reference sequence). V was pared by 3 bases and J by 5 bases, with 5 bases of the junction left unmatched. CDR3 sequence (DNA): TGTGCCAGCAGTTTGCCTAGCGGGAGGGCAGACAATGAGCAGTTCTTC. This encodes CASSLPSGRADNEQFF.

Note on this clonotype: This may be a read error: a much more frequent sequence differs by one nucleotide. The rearrangement joins TRBV7-8 to TRBJ2-3, with TRBD1 as a possible D gene (5 bases). Looked up from germline, CDR1 is SGHVS and CDR2 is FQNEAQ. The CDR3 loop spans 14 amino acids. The CDR3 region has the DNA TGTGCCAGCAGGCAGGGCGCCAGCATAGATACGCAGTATTTT. Protein product: CASRQGASIDTQYF.

The V gene is TRBV12-3 or TRBV12-4, the J gene TRBJ1-2; weak D call: TRBD1 (6 bases). V was pared by 2 bases and J by 4 bases, with 14 bases between. The CDR3 extends over 15 amino acids. CDR3 sequence reads: CASSLRRGGPYGYTF. CDR3 nucleotide sequence: TGTGCCAGCAGTTTACGCAGGGGCGGTCCCTATGGCTACACCTTC.

This clonotype was observed a handful of times. The gene calls are TRBV4-2 and TRBJ2-3, with D uncertain. This CDR3 is 14 amino acids long. V lost 4 bases and J lost 4, with 12 bases in between. Germline V lookup: CDR1 LGHNA, CDR2 YNFKEQ. The CDR3 loop is CASSPTTGSDTQYF. CDR3 DNA: TGTGCCAGCAGCCCAACTACCGGGTCAGATACGCAGTATTTT.

The sample holds a few counts of this clonotype. CDR3 sequence: CAISESEDLEQYF. DNA of the CDR3: TGTGCCATCAGTGAGTCGGAGGATCTCGAGCAGTACTTC. V usage is TRBV10-3 and J usage is TRBJ2-7; D possibly corresponds to TRBD2 (5 bases). The germline V gene has CDR1 ENHRY and CDR2 SYGVKD. The germline V and J ends were trimmed by 0 bases and 6 bases, with 9 bases remaining between them. The CDR3 covers 13 residues.